The rows below give T cell receptor beta chains drawn from one sample of a study of T cells after yellow fever vaccination. TCRdb fed the 5' RACE reads into MiXCR, producing one record per CDR3 protein. Among over 130,000 distinct CDR3 sequences listed, approximately 7.7% were seen once. The sample in question was CD4+ T cells sorted from PBMCs, obtained 5 days after the yellow fever booster vaccination. Receptors originate from a man aged 25-45 years who received the YFV17D yellow fever vaccine. Both conserved end residues are part of each CDR3. D genes are given only for firm matches. Not all rows give a size; the values are once, few, many and, for expanded clones, a class.

>TRBJ2-5|-|many|TRBV5-4
TGTGCCAGCAGCTTGAGGAGCGGCGGGGAAGAGACCCAGTACTTC
CASSLRSGGEETQYF
>TRBJ1-2|-|-|TRBV10-3
TGTGCCATCAGTGAGTCGATACAGAGCACTAACTATGGCTACACCTTC
CAISESIQSTNYGYTF
>TRBJ1-1|-|many|TRBV29-1
TGCAGCATTGGACGGCCAAACCAAGCTTTCTTT
CSIGRPNQAFF
>TRBJ1-5|-|many|TRBV11-2
TGTGCCAGCAGCTCAGCGACAGTCAATCAGCCCCAGCATTTT
CASSSATVNQPQHF
>TRBJ2-1|TRBD2|many|TRBV5-1
TGCGCCAGCAGCCCTAGGACTAGCGGGGGCGATGAGCAGTTCTTC
CASSPRTSGGDEQFF
>TRBJ2-7|-|-|TRBV28
TGTGCCAGCAGTTTAATTGACAGCACCTCAATACCCTACGAGCAGTACTTC
CASSLIDSTSIPYEQYF
>TRBJ2-7|-|many|TRBV6-1
TGTGCCAGCGGGCAACGTTGGGCAGGCGGACTCGAGCAGTACTTC
CASGQRWAGGLEQYF
>TRBJ2-7|TRBD2|many|TRBV10-3
TGTGCCATCAGTGAGTCAATGGGACTAAACCACGAGCAGTACTTC
CAISESMGLNHEQYF
>TRBJ2-5|TRBD2|many|TRBV4-2
TGTGCCAGCAGCCAAGCAGCGGGAGCAGGGGAGACCCAGTACTTC
CASSQAAGAGETQYF
>TRBJ2-2|-|many|TRBV6-5
TGTGCCAGCAGTTACTCCGGGACCTTGGACACCGGGGAGCTGTTTTTT
CASSYSGTLDTGELFF
>TRBJ2-7|TRBD2|many|TRBV2
TGTGCCAGCAGTCCCCGGATAGCGGGAGACTACGAGCAGTACTTC
CASSPRIAGDYEQYF
>TRBJ2-5|-|many|TRBV5-1
TGCGCCAGCAGCCCAGATGGTCCGGAGACCCAGTACTTC
CASSPDGPETQYF